Below are 27 T cell receptor beta chains sequenced from a single sample in a study of blood T cell repertoires in COVID-19. Assay: immunoSEQ multiplex PCR; the TCRdb copy retains only in-frame clones and omits some. The sample holds approximately 100,000 clones, 85% to 90% seen once. Sequencing used peripheral blood. The receptors derive from an elderly woman with acute or convalescent COVID-19.

The rearrangement uses TRBV28 and TRBJ1-5; D is perhaps TRBD1 (6 bases). Germline V gives CDR1 MDHEN, CDR2 SYDVKM. Trimming removed 3 bases at V and 7 bases at J, with 10 bases between. CDR3 length: 13 residues. CDR3 region: CASSFSGTQPQHF. The CDR3 DNA follows: TGTGCCAGCAGTTTTTCTGGGACACAGCCCCAGCATTTT.

This chain links TRBV6-5 with TRBJ1-5; possible D gene TRBD1, 6 bases. The V gene lost 3 bases and the J gene lost 6 bases, with 12 bases spanning the gap. Germline assignment: CDR1 MNHEY and CDR2 SVGAGI. There are 14 residues in the CDR3. The CDR3 is CASSYSGASQPQHF. The CDR3 nucleotides are TGTGCCAGCAGTTATTCAGGGGCAAGTCAGCCCCAGCATTTT.

This chain connects TRBV7-3 to TRBJ2-5; possibly TRBD2 for D (6 bases). CDR1 and CDR2 from the germline V gene are SGHTA and FQGTGA. V lost 1 base to trimming and J lost 0 bases, with 12 bases between them. The CDR3 contains 16 residues. CDR3 DNA: TGTGCCAGCAGCTTAATGGGGGGTGCTAACCAAGAGACCCAGTACTTC. Amino acid sequence: CASSLMGGANQETQYF.

This clone was observed a handful of times. The rearrangement joins TRBV11-2 to TRBJ2-6, with 10 nucleotides matching TRBD1. The CDR3 is 18 residues long. V was pared by 8 bases and J by 0 bases, with 10 bases of the junction left unmatched. Germline lookup yields CDR1 SGHAT and CDR2 FQNNGV. Here the CDR3 reads CASGAGTGVFSGANVLTF. The CDR3 nucleotides are TGTGCCAGCGGAGCCGGGACAGGGGTTTTCTCTGGGGCCAACGTCCTGACTTTC.

The chain couples TRBV7-2 to TRBJ2-6, with TRBD1 as a possible D gene (5 bases). The CDR3 runs to 14 residues. V shed 9 bases and J shed 0 bases, with 9 bases lying between them. Per the germline V gene, CDR1 is SGHTA and CDR2 is FQGNSA. The CDR3: CARSRDSGANVLTF. The CDR3 DNA reads TGTGCCAGATCCAGGGACTCTGGGGCCAACGTCCTGACTTTC.

The chain recombines TRBV10-3 with TRBJ2-2; D is possibly TRBD1 (6 bases). Germline loops: CDR1 ENHRY, CDR2 SYGVKD. V lost 10 bases and J 2 bases, leaving 11 bases between the germline ends. The CDR3 covers 13 residues. The CDR3 sequence: CATQGINTGELFF. Written as DNA, the CDR3 is TGTGCCACTCAGGGGATCAACACCGGGGAGCTGTTTTTT.

This clone was detected once. This sequence joins TRBV3-1 (or the pseudogene TRBV3-2) and TRBJ2-7, with no clear D. The CDR3 sequence is 15 residues long. The germline V gene has CDR1 LGHDT and CDR2 YNNKEL (reference sequence). V gave up 8 bases and J gave up 3 bases, with 20 bases separating them. The CDR3 coding sequence is TGTGCCAGCCGATCAACTATACAACAAGGCTACGAGCAGTACTTC. As protein: CASRSTIQQGYEQYF.

The V and J genes are TRBV18 and TRBJ2-7; D is possibly TRBD1 (5 bases). The ends were cut back, 1 base at V and 5 bases at J, with 12 bases in the middle. The CDR3 length is 14 residues. Germline V CDR1 and CDR2: KGHSH, LQKENI. The CDR3 spells CASSPQGIVDEQYF. Written as DNA, the CDR3 is TGTGCCAGCTCACCACAGGGGATTGTTGACGAGCAGTACTTC.

The rearrangement links TRBV10-3 to TRBJ1-2; unclear D gene. V lost 4 bases and J 4 bases, leaving 10 bases between the germline ends. This CDR3 is built from 13 residues. Germline lookup yields CDR1 ENHRY and CDR2 SYGVKD. CDR3 nucleotides: TGTGCCATCAGTGTGGCAGACTCCTATGGCTACACCTTC. Translation gives CAISVADSYGYTF.

This clone came up once. The rearrangement uses TRBV7-9 and TRBJ2-3; D possibly corresponds to TRBD1 (5 bases). Trimming removed 5 bases at V and 1 base at J, with 13 bases between. The germline CDR1 and CDR2 sequences are SEHNR and FQNEAQ (reference sequence). The CDR3 runs 15 residues. CDR3 sequence reads: CASSPVGAGTDTQYF. In DNA form, the CDR3 reads TGTGCCAGCAGCCCCGTTGGGGCCGGCACAGATACGCAGTATTTT. Looking up the rest from reference TRBV7-9 and TRBJ2-3 gives the full variable domain: DTGVSQNPRHKITKRGQNVTFRCDPISEHNRLYWYRQTLGQGPEFLTYFQNEAQLEKSRLLSDRFSAERPKGSFSTLEIQRTEQGDSAMYLCASSPVGAGTDTQYFGPGTRLTVL.

J is TRBJ1-6 and V is TRBV19, with 7 bases identical to TRBD1. Germline V CDR1 and CDR2: LNHDA, SQIVND (reference sequence). The CDR3 sequence is 15 residues long. V gave up 7 bases and J gave up 2 bases; unmatched junction bases: 5. This CDR3 is CASTETGTYNSPLHF. DNA for the CDR3: TGTGCCAGTACCGAGACAGGGACCTATAATTCACCCCTCCACTTT.

The V call is TRBV7-2, the J call TRBJ2-5; D remains ambiguous. CDR1 is SGHTA and CDR2 is FQGNSA in the germline V gene. The V end lost 1 base, the J end lost 2 bases, and 14 bases lay between the germline ends. The CDR3 loop spans 16 amino acids. The CDR3 DNA reads TGTGCCAGCAGCTTAGGTGGCCTCCGTTCGCAAGAGACCCAGTACTTC. It yields the protein CASSLGGLRSQETQYF.

V usage is TRBV6-5 and J usage is TRBJ2-5; weak D call: TRBD1 (5 bases). Germline assignment: CDR1 MNHEY and CDR2 SVGAGI. The CDR3 extends over 15 amino acids. V lost 0 bases and J lost 5, with 13 bases in between. CDR3 sequence (DNA): TGTGCCAGCAGTTACTCGAGTCAGCCAGGGGAGACCCAGTACTTC. Translating it yields CASSYSSQPGETQYF.

V usage is TRBV30 and J usage is TRBJ1-3; possibly TRBD1 for D (6 bases). The CDR3 covers 15 residues. V lost 1 base and J lost 0, with 10 bases in between. Germline CDR1 and CDR2: GTSNPN and SVGIG (reference sequence). The CDR3 DNA reads as TGTGCCTGGAGTGGACAGGCGAGCTCTGGAAACACCATATATTTT. This codes for CAWSGQASSGNTIYF.

The V call is TRBV7-6, the J call TRBJ2-5; D possibly corresponds to TRBD2 (6 bases). V was clipped by 2 bases and J by 5 bases, with 21 bases between them. The germline gives CDR1 SGHVS, CDR2 FNYEAQ. CDR3 size: 17 residues. In DNA, the CDR3 is TGTGCCAGCAGCTTATTTGAAGGGACCGGGGGTTTGGAGACCCAGTACTTC. This sequence encodes CASSLFEGTGGLETQYF.

The chain couples TRBV7-2 to TRBJ2-5, with 8 nucleotides matching TRBD2. Trimming took 5 bases from V and 5 from J; bases not matched to a gene: 10. CDR3 size: 15 residues. Germline loops: CDR1 SGHTA, CDR2 FQGNSA. The CDR3 reads CASSRGGGREETQYF. The CDR3 coding sequence is TGTGCCAGCAGCCGCGGCGGGGGGCGAGAGGAGACCCAGTACTTC.

V is TRBV20-1 and J is TRBJ1-1; D is ambiguous. CDR1 and CDR2 (germline): DFQATT, SNEGSKA (reference sequence). Trimming took off 3 bases at V and 1 base at J, with 9 bases between the two ends. The CDR3 is made up of 13 amino acids. The DNA of the CDR3 is TGCAGTGCTAGTCCACCGGGGAACACTGAAGCTTTCTTT. Translation gives CSASPPGNTEAFF.

CDR3 DNA: TGTGCCAGCTCTAGGGCGGGGCAATTGAACACCGGGGAGCTGTTTTTT. It specifies CASSRAGQLNTGELFF. The rearrangement joins TRBV3-1 (or the pseudogene TRBV3-2) to TRBJ2-2; D possibly corresponds to TRBD2 (6 bases). The V end was cut by 8 bases, the J end by 1 base, with 17 bases between. The CDR3 consists of 16 residues. Germline CDR1 is LGHDT and CDR2 is YNNKEL (reference sequence).

J is TRBJ1-4 and V is TRBV30; tentatively, D is TRBD1 (5 bases). The CDR3 runs 13 residues. V lost 2 bases and J lost 7, with 11 bases in between. Germline-derived CDR1 and CDR2 are GTSNPN and SVGIG (reference sequence). CDR3 nucleotides: TGTGCCTGGAGTACAAGGGGCGGTGAAAAACTGTTTTTT. Its protein product is CAWSTRGGEKLFF.

The V call is TRBV9, the J call TRBJ2-1; 9 bases line up with TRBD2. Germline CDR1 reads SGDLS; CDR2 reads YYNGEE. The ends lost 2 bases at V and 7 bases at J; junction bases unmatched: 7. This CDR3 region has 15 residues. DNA of the CDR3: TGTGCCAGCAGCGTCCGTAGTAGCGGGGGTAATGAGCAGTTCTTC. Residues: CASSVRSSGGNEQFF.

This sequence joins TRBV4-1 and TRBJ2-7, with 9 nucleotides matching TRBD1. CDR1 and CDR2 (germline): MGHRA, YSYEKL. Germline trimming cut 0 bases from V and 3 bases from J; bases unmatched to any gene: 3. This CDR3 spans 15 amino acids. The CDR3 coding sequence is TGCGCCAGCAGCCAAGAACCGACAGGGGGCTACGAGCAGTACTTC. Translation gives CASSQEPTGGYEQYF.

This clone was observed a handful of times. This chain joins TRBV30 and TRBJ1-1, with D perhaps matching TRBD1 (6 bases). The CDR3 sequence is 11 residues long. Germline CDR1 reads GTSNPN; CDR2 reads SVGIG (reference sequence). Trimming left V 4 bases short and J 10 bases short, with 13 bases between. The CDR3 coding sequence is TGTGCCTGGAAAACAGGGCTTGTAGCTTTCTTT. Protein: CAWKTGLVAFF. The variable domain in full, with the rest retrieved from reference TRBV30 and TRBJ1-1, is SQTIHQWPATLVQPVGSPLSLECTVEGTSNPNLYWYRQAAGRGLQLLFYSVGIGQISSEVPQNLSASRPQDRQFILSSKKLLLSDSGFYLCAWKTGLVAFFGQGTRLTVV.

The CDR3 loop is CASTELGGTEAFF. CDR3 nucleotide sequence: TGTGCCAGCACCGAGTTAGGGGGCACTGAAGCTTTCTTT. This sequence joins TRBV6-5 and TRBJ1-1, with D perhaps TRBD1 (6 bases). V was trimmed by 7 bases and J by 4 bases, leaving 13 bases between them. Looked up from germline, CDR1 is MNHEY and CDR2 is SVGAGI. CDR3 length equals 13 residues.

This clone came up once. This chain connects TRBV5-5 to TRBJ2-2; the match to TRBD2 covers 11 bases. Germline assignment: CDR1 SGHKS and CDR2 YYEKEE (reference sequence). The CDR3 loop spans 18 amino acids. V dropped 6 bases and J dropped 2; count of bases not matched to a gene: 12. CDR3 DNA sequence: TGTGCCAGCACCCGACGTCTAGCGGGGGGAATTAACACCGGGGAGCTGTTTTTT. This encodes CASTRRLAGGINTGELFF.

The chain couples TRBV2 to TRBJ2-7, with D possibly TRBD1 on 6 matching bases. The CDR3 consists of 18 residues. Germline CDR1 reads SNHLY; CDR2 reads FYNNEI. Deletions cut 0 bases from V and 0 bases from J, with 18 bases between. CDR3 amino acids: CASSEARRGRDTSYEQYF. For the CDR3, the DNA is TGTGCCAGCAGTGAAGCGCGACGTGGTAGGGACACCTCCTACGAGCAGTACTTC.

The V call is TRBV18, the J call TRBJ1-1; 7 nucleotides align to TRBD1. Trimming at V came to 2 bases and at J to 3 bases, leaving 12 bases not matched to a gene. CDR3 length: 17 amino acids. Germline CDR1 is KGHSH and CDR2 is LQKENI. CDR3 sequence reads: CASSPVGARGKDTEAFF. For the CDR3, the DNA is TGTGCCAGCTCACCAGTAGGGGCCAGGGGGAAGGACACTGAAGCTTTCTTT.

The gene calls are TRBV5-1 and TRBJ1-1; TRBD1 is a possible D gene (5 bases). The CDR3 loop spans 17 amino acids. From germline, CDR1 is SGHRS and CDR2 YFSETQ. The V end was cut by 3 bases, the J end by 4 bases, with 22 bases between. The CDR3: CASSYSRVLPGGTEAFF. DNA of the CDR3: TGCGCCAGCAGCTATTCTCGGGTCCTCCCGGGGGGCACTGAAGCTTTCTTT.